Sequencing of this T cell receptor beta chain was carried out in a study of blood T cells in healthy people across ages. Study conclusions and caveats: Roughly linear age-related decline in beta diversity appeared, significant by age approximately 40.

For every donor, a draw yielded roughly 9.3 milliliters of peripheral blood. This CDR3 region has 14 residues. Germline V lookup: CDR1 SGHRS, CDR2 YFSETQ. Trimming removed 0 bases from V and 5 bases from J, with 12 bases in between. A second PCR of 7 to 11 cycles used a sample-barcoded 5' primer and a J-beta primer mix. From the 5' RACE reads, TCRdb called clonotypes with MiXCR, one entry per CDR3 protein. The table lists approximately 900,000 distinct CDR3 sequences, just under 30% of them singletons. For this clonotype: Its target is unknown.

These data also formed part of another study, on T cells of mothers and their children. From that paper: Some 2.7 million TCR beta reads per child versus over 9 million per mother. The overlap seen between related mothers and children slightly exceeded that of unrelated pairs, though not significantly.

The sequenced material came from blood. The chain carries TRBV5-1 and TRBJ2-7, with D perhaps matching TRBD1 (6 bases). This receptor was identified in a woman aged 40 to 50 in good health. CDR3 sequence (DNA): TGCGCCAGCAGCTTGGACAGAGGGGGACACGAGCAGTACTTC. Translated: CASSLDRGGHEQYF.